The 20 T cell receptor beta chains presented below share a single source sample, sequenced in a study of patients and donors after allogeneic stem cell transplantation. Using its own MiXCR run on the RT-PCR reads, TCRdb lists one record per CDR3 protein. Among about a million distinct CDR3 sequences listed, approximately 18% were seen once. The sample consisted of blood, either unsorted or a sorted T cell fraction (not recorded which). Source of these receptors: a human donor who was either an allogeneic HSCT recipient or a stem cell or donor lymphocyte infusion donor (not recorded which). It is not recorded whose cells these are; they may come from a transplant donor.

The chain links TRBV6-2 or TRBV6-3 to TRBJ2-2, with D tentatively TRBD1 (6 bases). This CDR3 has 16 amino acids. Germline assignment: CDR1 MNHEY and CDR2 SVGEGT. The V end lost 6 bases, the J end lost 6 bases, and 20 bases lay between the germline ends. The CDR3 loop reads CASREIRPQGSGELFF. CDR3 bases: TGTGCCAGCAGGGAAATAAGGCCACAGGGTTCCGGGGAGCTGTTTTTT.

This clonotype was counted only a few times. This sequence joins TRBV27 and TRBJ2-3; D ambiguous. This CDR3 region has 14 residues. Germline values: CDR1 MNHEY, CDR2 SMNVEV (reference sequence). Trimming removed 7 bases from V and 1 base from J, with 12 bases in between. In nucleotides, the CDR3 is TGTGCCAGCAAAGAGTCCTCCCGCACAGATACGCAGTATTTT. It translates to CASKESSRTDTQYF.

This clonotype has more than one count but fewer than ten. DNA of the CDR3: TGTGCCAGCAGCTTTGTGAATTCCTTCACAGATACGCAGTATTTT. Amino acid sequence: CASSFVNSFTDTQYF. The chain combines TRBV7-8 with TRBJ2-3, with D unclear. The V gene lost 3 bases and the J gene lost 2 bases, with 12 bases spanning the gap. The germline V gene has CDR1 SGHVS and CDR2 FQNEAQ. This CDR3 is built from 15 residues.

This rearrangement joins TRBV7-9 to TRBJ2-7, with a possible D match to TRBD2 (5 bases). Germline CDR1 is SEHNR and CDR2 is FQNEAQ (reference sequence). The CDR3 runs 14 residues. Trimming stripped 1 base from V and 1 base from J, with 8 bases between. The CDR3 coding sequence is TGTGCCAGCAGCTTAGTAGCGCCATCCTACGAGCAGTACTTC. Amino acids: CASSLVAPSYEQYF.

This clonotype has just a few counts. The chain carries TRBV20-1 and TRBJ2-5, with 12 bases aligning to TRBD2. The CDR3 covers 14 residues. Germline trimming cut 4 bases from V and 4 bases from J; bases unmatched to any gene: 4. Germline CDR1 and CDR2: DFQATT and SNEGSKA (reference sequence). The CDR3 region is CSAKLAGGGETQYF. CDR3 in DNA: TGCAGTGCTAAACTAGCGGGAGGCGGAGAGACCCAGTACTTC.

CDR3 protein: CASSRGAGQGQKLFF. CDR3 in DNA: TGTGCCAGCAGCCGCGGCGCGGGACAGGGGCAGAAACTGTTTTTT. This chain connects TRBV7-7 to TRBJ1-4; 10 nucleotides agree with TRBD1. CDR1 and CDR2 from the germline V gene are SSHAT and FNYEAQ (reference sequence). The CDR3 has 15 residues. The junction had 11 bases not matched to a gene; V was cut back by 5 bases and J by 11 bases.

This clonotype was detected many times. The chain combines TRBV20-1 with TRBJ1-1; TRBD1 matches at 8 bases. The germline CDR1 and CDR2 sequences are DFQATT and SNEGSKA (reference sequence). The length of the CDR3 is 13 residues. Trimming cost V 8 bases and J 0 bases; bases outside gene matches: 5. The DNA of the CDR3 is TGCAGTTTTCAGGACAGGGTGAACACTGAAGCTTTCTTT. This sequence encodes CSFQDRVNTEAFF.

V is TRBV6-1 and J is TRBJ2-5; the D gene could be TRBD1 or TRBD2 (5 bases each). The CDR3 length is 16 residues. Germline CDR1 and CDR2: MNHNS and SASEGT. Trimming took off 5 bases at V and 2 bases at J, with 18 bases between the two ends. CDR3 amino acids: CASSPRGRTIQETQYF. The DNA of the CDR3 is TGTGCCAGCAGTCCTCGGGGCAGAACTATTCAAGAGACCCAGTACTTC.

This clonotype was observed a few times. The chain combines TRBV27 with TRBJ2-5; tentative D call: TRBD1 (5 bases). V gave up 3 bases and J gave up 3 bases, with 8 bases separating them. The CDR3 has 13 residues. Germline lookup yields CDR1 MNHEY and CDR2 SMNVEV (reference sequence). The CDR3: CASSFKGKETQYF. CDR3 DNA: TGTGCCAGCAGTTTCAAGGGGAAAGAGACCCAGTACTTC.

There are a few counts of this clonotype. This CDR3 is CASSVGEDNEQFF. CDR3 sequence (DNA): TGTGCCAGCAGCGTAGGGGAGGACAATGAGCAGTTCTTC. The chain couples TRBV9 to TRBJ2-1; D possibly corresponds to TRBD2 (6 bases). Germline lookup yields CDR1 SGDLS and CDR2 YYNGEE. V gave up 0 bases and J gave up 5 bases, with 6 bases separating them. The CDR3 length is 13 residues.

V gene TRBV6-4 combines with J gene TRBJ2-4; possible D gene TRBD2, 7 bases. V was pared by 4 bases and J by 7 bases, with 26 bases between. Germline V CDR1 and CDR2: MRHNA, SNTAGT. CDR3 size: 18 residues. The DNA of the CDR3 is TGTGCCAGCAGTGCCCCTGTAGGGCGGGGGCCACCGGGGAACATTCAGTACTTC. It codes for CASSAPVGRGPPGNIQYF.

Only a few counts were recorded for this clonotype. V gene TRBV10-3 combines with J gene TRBJ2-3, with D hard to call. V lost 5 bases and J 2 bases, leaving 11 bases between the germline ends. This CDR3 contains 14 residues. The germline CDR1 and CDR2 sequences are ENHRY and SYGVKD. The CDR3 loop is CAISTPAPTDTQYF. CDR3 DNA sequence: TGTGCCATCAGTACCCCGGCCCCCACAGATACGCAGTATTTT.

This clonotype has only a few counts. The gene calls are TRBV10-3 and TRBJ2-7; possibly TRBD1 for D (6 bases). From germline, CDR1 is ENHRY and CDR2 SYGVKD. The CDR3 has 14 residues. Trimming left V 3 bases short and J 7 bases short, with 16 bases between. The CDR3: CAISDLQGQWEQYF. For the CDR3, the DNA is TGTGCCATCAGTGATCTACAGGGCCAGTGGGAGCAGTACTTC.

The chain has TRBV7-2 and TRBJ1-5, with 7 bases lining up with TRBD1. The CDR3 is 14 amino acids. V dropped 3 bases and J dropped 10; count of bases not matched to a gene: 9. The germline gives CDR1 SGHTA, CDR2 FQGNSA. In DNA, the CDR3 is TGTGCCAGCAGCTTCCGACAGGGCATGTATCCCCAGCATTTT. Residues: CASSFRQGMYPQHF.

The chain couples TRBV12-3 or TRBV12-4 to TRBJ1-1; tentatively, D is TRBD1 (5 bases). The CDR3 loop spans 13 amino acids. Trimming cost V 5 bases and J 6 bases, with 13 bases left between them. The chain's CDR3 is CASSPDKGAEAFF. CDR3 bases: TGTGCCAGCAGTCCGGACAAGGGCGCTGAAGCTTTCTTT.

V gene TRBV10-3 combines with J gene TRBJ1-1, with TRBD1 matching over 7 bases. The CDR3 is 14 amino acids. Looked up from germline, CDR1 is ENHRY and CDR2 is SYGVKD. The V and J ends lost 5 bases and 8 bases, in that order; junction bases with no gene match: 11. The CDR3 reads CAISKQGGGEEAFF. CDR3 nucleotide sequence: TGTGCCATCAGTAAGCAAGGGGGCGGTGAGGAAGCTTTCTTT.

V and J are TRBV11-2 and TRBJ2-1; TRBD1 or TRBD2 may be the D gene (6 bases each). Trimming cost V 5 bases and J 5 bases, with 16 bases left between them. CDR1 is SGHAT and CDR2 is FQNNGV in the germline V gene. CDR3 length equals 15 residues. The CDR3 DNA sequence: TGTGCCAGCAGCCCCGGGGGCCCCCCCAACAATGAGCAGTTCTTC. It specifies CASSPGGPPNNEQFF.

The chain carries TRBV19 and TRBJ1-2; D perhaps matches TRBD1 (5 bases). The V end lost 4 bases, the J end lost 4 bases, and 13 bases lay between the germline ends. CDR1 is LNHDA and CDR2 is SQIVND in the germline V gene (reference sequence). CDR3 length equals 14 residues. The DNA for the CDR3 is TGTGCCAGTAGTAGGGGGAGGAGCCCCTATGGCTACACCTTC. As protein: CASSRGRSPYGYTF.

This clonotype was seen repeatedly, ten times or more. V is TRBV12-3 or TRBV12-4 and J is TRBJ1-2; D is possibly TRBD1 (5 bases). The CDR3 sequence is 16 residues long. The ends were cut back, 5 bases at V and 1 base at J, with 17 bases in the middle. CDR3 region: CASSPILGLLNYGYTF. CDR3 in DNA: TGTGCCAGCAGTCCCATCCTGGGGCTCCTTAACTATGGCTACACCTTC.

The chain carries TRBV29-1 and TRBJ2-3; 7 nucleotides agree with TRBD1. Trimming removed 6 bases from V and 2 bases from J; junction bases left unmatched: 8. This CDR3 comprises 14 residues. CDR1 SQVTM and CDR2 ANQGSEA come from the germline V gene. CDR3 residues: CSVAGGQFTDTQYF. CDR3 nucleotide sequence: TGCAGCGTCGCTGGGGGACAGTTCACAGATACGCAGTATTTT.